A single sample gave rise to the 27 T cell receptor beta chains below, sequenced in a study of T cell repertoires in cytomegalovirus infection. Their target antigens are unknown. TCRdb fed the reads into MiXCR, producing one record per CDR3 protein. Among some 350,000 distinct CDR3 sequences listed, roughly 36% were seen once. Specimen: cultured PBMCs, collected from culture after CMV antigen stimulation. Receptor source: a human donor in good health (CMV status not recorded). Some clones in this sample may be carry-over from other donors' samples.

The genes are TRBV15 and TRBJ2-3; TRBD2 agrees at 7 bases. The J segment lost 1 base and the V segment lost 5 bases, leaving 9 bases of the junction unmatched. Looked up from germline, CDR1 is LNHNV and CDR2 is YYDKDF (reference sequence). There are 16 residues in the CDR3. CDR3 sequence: CATSGRRDYRTDTQYF. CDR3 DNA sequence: TGTGCCACCAGCGGTCGCCGGGACTATCGCACAGATACGCAGTATTTT.

The CDR3 region is CASSLRTGGKNEQFF. CDR3 DNA sequence: TGTGCCAGCAGTTTACGAACGGGGGGAAAAAATGAGCAGTTCTTC. The rearrangement links TRBV12-3 or TRBV12-4 to TRBJ2-1; TRBD2 aligns across 7 bases. CDR3 length: 15 amino acids. J lost 7 bases, V lost 2 bases, and 8 bases had no gene match.

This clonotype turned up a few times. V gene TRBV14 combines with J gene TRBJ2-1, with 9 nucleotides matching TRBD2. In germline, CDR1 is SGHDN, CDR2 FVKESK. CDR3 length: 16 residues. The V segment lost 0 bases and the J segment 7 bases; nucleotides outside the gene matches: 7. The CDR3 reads CASSQDWREGRNEQFF. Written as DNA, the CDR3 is TGTGCCAGCAGCCAAGATTGGCGGGAGGGCCGGAATGAGCAGTTCTTC.

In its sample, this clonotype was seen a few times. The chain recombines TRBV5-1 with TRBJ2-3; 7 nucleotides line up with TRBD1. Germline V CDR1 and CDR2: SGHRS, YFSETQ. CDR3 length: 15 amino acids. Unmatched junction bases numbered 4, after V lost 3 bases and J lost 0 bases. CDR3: CASSYNRGSTDTQYF. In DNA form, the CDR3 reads TGCGCCAGCAGCTACAACAGGGGAAGCACAGATACGCAGTATTTT.

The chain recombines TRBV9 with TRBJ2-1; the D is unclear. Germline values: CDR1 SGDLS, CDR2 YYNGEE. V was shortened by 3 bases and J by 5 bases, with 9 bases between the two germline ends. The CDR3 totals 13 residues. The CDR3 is CASSDFRNNEQFF. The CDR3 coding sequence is TGTGCCAGCAGCGATTTTCGAAACAATGAGCAGTTCTTC.

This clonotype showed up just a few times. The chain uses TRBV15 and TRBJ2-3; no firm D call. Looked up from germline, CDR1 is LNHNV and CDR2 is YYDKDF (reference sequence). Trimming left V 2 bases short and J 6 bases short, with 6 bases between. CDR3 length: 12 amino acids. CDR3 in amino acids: CATSRLSDTQYF. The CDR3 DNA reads TGTGCCACCAGCAGATTATCCGATACGCAGTATTTT.

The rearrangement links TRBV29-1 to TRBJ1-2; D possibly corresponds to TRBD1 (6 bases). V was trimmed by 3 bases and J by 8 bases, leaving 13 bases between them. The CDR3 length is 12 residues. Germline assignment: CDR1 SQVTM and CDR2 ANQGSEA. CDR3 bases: TGCAGCGTTGAGGGAGGGGGAGGCGGCTACACCTTC. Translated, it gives CSVEGGGGGYTF.

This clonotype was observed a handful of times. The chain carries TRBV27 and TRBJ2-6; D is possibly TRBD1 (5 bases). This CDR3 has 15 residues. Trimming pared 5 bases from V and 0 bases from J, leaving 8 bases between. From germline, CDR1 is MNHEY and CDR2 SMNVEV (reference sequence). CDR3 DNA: TGTGCCAGCAGTCTAGGGGACTCTGGGGCCAACGTCCTGACTTTC. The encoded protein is CASSLGDSGANVLTF.

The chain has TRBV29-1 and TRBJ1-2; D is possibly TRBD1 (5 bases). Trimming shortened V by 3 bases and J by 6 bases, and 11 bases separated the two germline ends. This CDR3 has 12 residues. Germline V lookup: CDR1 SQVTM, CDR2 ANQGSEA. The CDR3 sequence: CSVDLGVDGYTF. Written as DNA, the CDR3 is TGCAGCGTTGATTTAGGGGTTGATGGCTACACCTTC.

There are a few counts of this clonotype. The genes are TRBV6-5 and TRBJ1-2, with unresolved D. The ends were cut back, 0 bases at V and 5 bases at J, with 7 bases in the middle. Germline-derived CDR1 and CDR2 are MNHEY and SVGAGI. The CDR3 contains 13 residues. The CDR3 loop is CASSYSGMYGYTF. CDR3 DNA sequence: TGTGCCAGCAGTTACTCCGGGATGTATGGCTACACCTTC.

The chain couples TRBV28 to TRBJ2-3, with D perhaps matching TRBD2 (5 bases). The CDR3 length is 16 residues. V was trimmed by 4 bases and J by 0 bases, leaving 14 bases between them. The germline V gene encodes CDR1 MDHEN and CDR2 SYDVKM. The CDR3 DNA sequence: TGTGCCAGCAGTTCCTCTAGCACTCTTAGCACAGATACGCAGTATTTT. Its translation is CASSSSSTLSTDTQYF. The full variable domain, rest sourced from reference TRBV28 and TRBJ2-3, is DVKVTQSSRYLVKRTGEKVFLECVQDMDHENMFWYRQDPGLGLRLIYFSYDVKMKEKGDIPEGYSVSREKKERFSLILESASTNQTSMYLCASSSSSTLSTDTQYFGPGTRLTVL.

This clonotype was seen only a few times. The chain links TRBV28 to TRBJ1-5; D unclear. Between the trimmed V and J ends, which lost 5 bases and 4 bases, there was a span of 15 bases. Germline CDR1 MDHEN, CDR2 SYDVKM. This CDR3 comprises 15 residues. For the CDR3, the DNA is TGTGCCAGCAGTGCCTCAAGGAGTCCGAATCAGCCCCAGCATTTT. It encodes CASSASRSPNQPQHF.

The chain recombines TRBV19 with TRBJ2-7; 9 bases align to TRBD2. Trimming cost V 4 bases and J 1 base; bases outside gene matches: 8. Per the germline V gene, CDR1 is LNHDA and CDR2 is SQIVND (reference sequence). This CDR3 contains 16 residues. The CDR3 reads CASSTGATSGSYEQYF. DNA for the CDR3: TGTGCCAGTAGTACGGGTGCGACTAGCGGTTCCTACGAGCAGTACTTC.

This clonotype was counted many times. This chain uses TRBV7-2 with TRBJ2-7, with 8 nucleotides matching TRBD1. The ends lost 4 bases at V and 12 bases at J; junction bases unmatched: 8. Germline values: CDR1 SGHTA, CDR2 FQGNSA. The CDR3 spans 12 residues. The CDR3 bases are TGTGCCAGCAGCTCGACAGGGGCCGGTCGGTACTTC. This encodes CASSSTGAGRYF.

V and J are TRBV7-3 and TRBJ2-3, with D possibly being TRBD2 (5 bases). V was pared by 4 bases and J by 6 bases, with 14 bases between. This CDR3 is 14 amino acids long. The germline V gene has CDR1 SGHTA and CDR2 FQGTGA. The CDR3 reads CASSYRDPGDTQYF. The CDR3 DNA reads TGTGCCAGCAGCTACCGAGACCCGGGGGATACGCAGTATTTT.

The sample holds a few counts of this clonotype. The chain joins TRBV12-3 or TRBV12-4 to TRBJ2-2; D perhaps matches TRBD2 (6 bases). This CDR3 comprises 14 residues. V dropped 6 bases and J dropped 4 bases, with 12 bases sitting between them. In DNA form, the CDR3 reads TGTGCCAGCAGCAAGACTAGTGTCACCGGGGAGCTGTTTTTT. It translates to CASSKTSVTGELFF.

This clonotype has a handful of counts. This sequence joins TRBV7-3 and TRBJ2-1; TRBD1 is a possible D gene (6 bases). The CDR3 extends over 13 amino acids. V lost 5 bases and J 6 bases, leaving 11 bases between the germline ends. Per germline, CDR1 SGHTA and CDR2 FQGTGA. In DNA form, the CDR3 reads TGTGCCAGCAGCATTGGACAGCTCAATGAGCAGTTCTTC. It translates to CASSIGQLNEQFF.

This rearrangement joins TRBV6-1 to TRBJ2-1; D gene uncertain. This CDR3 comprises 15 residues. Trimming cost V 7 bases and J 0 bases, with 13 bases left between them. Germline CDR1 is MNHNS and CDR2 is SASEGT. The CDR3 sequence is CASTERLSSYNEQFF. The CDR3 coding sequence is TGTGCCAGCACCGAGCGTCTCAGCTCCTACAATGAGCAGTTCTTC.

Here the CDR3 DNA reads TGCGCCAGCAGCCGAAGGTTAAATAGCAATCAGCCCCAGCATTTT. Residues: CASSRRLNSNQPQHF. J is TRBJ1-5 and V is TRBV5-1; D is unclear. This CDR3 has 15 residues. Germline V gene data show CDR1 as SGHRS and CDR2 as YFSETQ. Trimming removed 4 bases at V and 0 bases at J, with 11 bases between.

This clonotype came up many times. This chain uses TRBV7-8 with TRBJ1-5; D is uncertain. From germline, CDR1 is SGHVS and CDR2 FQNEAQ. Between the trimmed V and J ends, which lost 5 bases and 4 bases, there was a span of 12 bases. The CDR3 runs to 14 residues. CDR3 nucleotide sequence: TGTGCCAGCAGCCCCGGACGGCTTAATCAGCCCCAGCATTTT. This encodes CASSPGRLNQPQHF.

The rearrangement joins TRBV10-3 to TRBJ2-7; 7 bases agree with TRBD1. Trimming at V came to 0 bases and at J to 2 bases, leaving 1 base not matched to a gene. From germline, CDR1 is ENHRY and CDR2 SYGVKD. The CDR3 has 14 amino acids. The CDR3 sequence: CAISESGTAYEQYV. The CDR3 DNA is TGTGCCATCAGTGAGTCGGGGACAGCCTACGAGCAGTACGTC.

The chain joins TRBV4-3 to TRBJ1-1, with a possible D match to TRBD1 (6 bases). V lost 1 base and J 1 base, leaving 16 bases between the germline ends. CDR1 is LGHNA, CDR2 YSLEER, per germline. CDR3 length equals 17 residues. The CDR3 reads CASSQVTGMGKNTEAFF. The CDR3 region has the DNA TGCGCCAGCAGCCAAGTTACAGGGATGGGTAAGAACACTGAAGCTTTCTTT.

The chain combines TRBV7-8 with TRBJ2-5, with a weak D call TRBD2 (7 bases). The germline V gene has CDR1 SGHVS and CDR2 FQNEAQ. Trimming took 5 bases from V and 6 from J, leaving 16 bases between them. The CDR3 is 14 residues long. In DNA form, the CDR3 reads TGTGCCAGCAGCCCCCTAGGGGGGGTGAAGACCCAGTACTTC. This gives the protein CASSPLGGVKTQYF.

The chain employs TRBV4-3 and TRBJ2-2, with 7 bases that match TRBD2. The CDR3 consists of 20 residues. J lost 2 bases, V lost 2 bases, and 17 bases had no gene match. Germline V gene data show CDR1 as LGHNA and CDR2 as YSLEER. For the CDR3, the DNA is TGCGCCAGCAGCCAACACCCTCGAGAGAGCGGGATCCCTAACACCGGGGAGCTGTTTTTT. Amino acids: CASSQHPRESGIPNTGELFF.

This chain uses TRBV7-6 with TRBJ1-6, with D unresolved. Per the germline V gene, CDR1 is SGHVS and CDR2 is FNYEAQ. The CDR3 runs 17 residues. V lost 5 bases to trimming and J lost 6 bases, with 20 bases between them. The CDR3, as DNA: TGTGCCAGCAGCCTCCGCAGAGGAGGGTGGAGTAATTCACCCCTCCACTTT. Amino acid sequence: CASSLRRGGWSNSPLHF.

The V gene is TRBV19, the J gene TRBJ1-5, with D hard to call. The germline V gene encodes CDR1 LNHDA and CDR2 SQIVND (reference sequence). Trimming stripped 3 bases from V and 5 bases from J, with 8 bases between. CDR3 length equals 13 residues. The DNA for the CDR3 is TGTGCCAGTAGTATCTGGTCCCATCAGCCCCAGCATTTT. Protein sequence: CASSIWSHQPQHF.

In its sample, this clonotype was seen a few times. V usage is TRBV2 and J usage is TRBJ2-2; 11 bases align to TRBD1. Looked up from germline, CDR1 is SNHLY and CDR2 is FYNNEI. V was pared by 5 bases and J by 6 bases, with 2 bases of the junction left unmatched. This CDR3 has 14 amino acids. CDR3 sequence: CASSSDRGPGELFF. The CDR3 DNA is TGTGCCAGCAGTTCGGACAGGGGGCCCGGGGAGCTGTTTTTT. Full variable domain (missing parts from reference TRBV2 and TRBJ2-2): EPEVTQTPSHQVTQMGQEVILRCVPISNHLYFYWYRQILGQKVEFLVSFYNNEISEKSEIFDDQFSVERPDGSNFTLKIRSTKLEDSAMYFCASSSDRGPGELFFGEGSRLTVL.